This TCR beta chain was documented in a study of blood T cell repertoires in COVID-19. For the study at large: Some COVID-19 samples were acute and others convalescent; all came from the United States, Italy and Spain. PBMCs, B-cell-depleted T cells, or T cells were the source of the cDNA or gDNA that made up the material.

CDR1 and CDR2 (germline): SGDLS, YYNGEE. Trimming cost V 0 bases and J 7 bases; bases outside gene matches: 6. There are 16 residues in the CDR3. Sequenced by immunoSEQ multiplex PCR; TCRdb stores in-frame clones only, minus some. The repertoire holds about 80,000 clones, approximately 83% seen once, with roughly 9% in the top ten. The specimen was peripheral blood. V and J are TRBV9 and TRBJ2-1; 11 bases match TRBD2. The clonotype was recovered from a human donor in a cohort sampled during active COVID-19. This chain's CDR3 is CASSVGLLAGGNEQFF. CDR3 nucleotide sequence: TGTGCCAGCAGCGTAGGGTTGCTAGCGGGAGGAAATGAGCAGTTCTTC.